The 21 T cell receptor beta chains reported below all come from one sample, sequenced in a study of blood T cells in healthy people across ages. A second PCR of 7 to 11 cycles used a sample-barcoded 5' primer and a J-beta primer mix. TCRdb itself ran the 5' RACE reads through MiXCR, one entry per CDR3 protein. This table holds hundreds of thousands of distinct CDR3 sequences, around 26% found once. The sample was blood. These receptors all come from a woman older than 75 in good health.

There are many counts of this clonotype. The chain's CDR3 is CASSLGVGRETQYF. In DNA, the CDR3 is TGTGCCAGCAGTTTAGGAGTGGGACGGGAGACCCAGTACTTC. V is TRBV12-3 or TRBV12-4 and J is TRBJ2-5; either TRBD1 or TRBD2 may fit D (5 bases each). V was shortened by 1 base and J by 5 bases, with 11 bases between the two germline ends. This CDR3 region has 14 residues.

On this clonotype: It may be a read error: a sequence one base away is much more abundant. The rearrangement uses TRBV10-3 and TRBJ2-5; tentative D call: TRBD2 (7 bases). In germline, CDR1 is ENHRY, CDR2 SYGVKD. There are 13 residues in the CDR3. CDR3 DNA sequence: TGTACCATCAGTCCGGGGGGACAAGAGACCCGGTACTTC. Protein sequence: CTISPGGQETRYF.

The table lists this clonotype with a few counts. The chain recombines TRBV5-1 with TRBJ2-1; D may be TRBD1 or TRBD2 (5 bases each). Germline CDR1 and CDR2: SGHRS and YFSETQ. Trimming stripped 4 bases from V and 8 bases from J, with 22 bases between. The CDR3 is 16 residues long. CDR3 coding DNA: TGCGCCAGCAGCCCCCGGGGAGTGGGGGATTCCCATGAGCAGTTCTTC. This gives the protein CASSPRGVGDSHEQFF.

This clonotype showed up many times. This chain joins TRBV7-2 and TRBJ1-2, with TRBD1 as a possible D gene (5 bases). The CDR3 covers 11 residues. Germline V gene sequence: CDR1 SGHTA, CDR2 FQGNSA. V was trimmed by 10 bases and J by 4 bases, leaving 10 bases between them. The CDR3 coding sequence is TGTGCCACAGGGACGGTCTATGGCTACACCTTC. As protein: CATGTVYGYTF.

This clonotype was detected many times. The rearrangement uses TRBV7-2 and TRBJ1-2, with D maybe TRBD1 (5 bases). This CDR3 has 15 residues. V was pared by 2 bases and J by 6 bases, with 16 bases between. The germline CDR1 and CDR2 sequences are SGHTA and FQGNSA. The chain's CDR3 is CASSLQPGFEDGYTF. DNA for the CDR3: TGTGCCAGCAGCTTACAACCAGGGTTTGAAGATGGCTACACCTTC.

The V and J genes are TRBV27 and TRBJ1-5, with D unresolved. The CDR3 runs to 14 residues. Trimming removed 3 bases at V and 5 bases at J, with 11 bases between. CDR1 is MNHEY and CDR2 is SMNVEV in the germline V gene (reference sequence). The DNA of the CDR3 is TGTGCCAGCAGTTTGGAGTGGGCGGATCAGCCCCAGCATTTT. It yields the protein CASSLEWADQPQHF.

Comment on this clonotype: A much larger clone differs from this one at a single base, so this may be a read error. This sequence joins TRBV6-5 and TRBJ1-4, with D possibly matching TRBD1 (6 bases). The CDR3 extends over 14 amino acids. Trimming took off 5 bases at V and 6 bases at J, with 13 bases between the two ends. Germline CDR1 reads MNHEY; CDR2 reads SVGAGI. The CDR3 protein is CASSHTGRDEKLFF. As DNA, the CDR3 is TGTGCCAGCAGTCACACAGGGAGGGATGAAAAACTGTTTTTT.

This clonotype was recorded a few times. V is TRBV19 and J is TRBJ1-2; D gene unclear. Germline V CDR1 and CDR2: LNHDA, SQIVND (reference sequence). Trimming removed 6 bases from V and 2 bases from J, with 13 bases in between. The CDR3 loop spans 14 amino acids. This CDR3 reads CASRLGWQNYGYTF. The CDR3 nucleotides are TGTGCCAGTAGATTGGGGTGGCAGAACTATGGCTACACCTTC.

This clonotype was observed at least ten times. V is TRBV7-2 and J is TRBJ1-6; tentative D call: TRBD1 (6 bases). The CDR3 loop spans 14 amino acids. The ends were cut back, 5 bases at V and 7 bases at J, with 12 bases in the middle. Germline V gene data show CDR1 as SGHTA and CDR2 as FQGNSA. CDR3 sequence: CASSGWTVNSPLHF. Here the CDR3 DNA reads TGTGCCAGCAGCGGCTGGACAGTAAATTCACCCCTCCACTTT.

As concerns this clonotype: Since a much larger clone is just one base distant, this may be a read error. V is TRBV6-5 and J is TRBJ2-3; 8 nucleotides align to TRBD2. The CDR3 contains 15 residues. The V gene's germline CDR1 is MNHEY and CDR2 SVGAGI. The V gene end was trimmed by 5 bases and the J gene end by 3 bases; junction bases not matched to a gene: 7. The CDR3 protein is CASSDGGAGTDTQYF. As DNA, the CDR3 is TGTGCCAGCAGTGACGGGGGGGCAGGGACAGATACGCAGTATTTT.

This sequence joins TRBV27 and TRBJ2-5; tentative D call: TRBD2 (6 bases). Germline CDR1 MNHEY, CDR2 SMNVEV (reference sequence). This CDR3 contains 16 residues. Trimming took off 0 bases at V and 5 bases at J, with 16 bases between the two ends. This chain's CDR3 is CASSLSGGNRGETQYF. The DNA for the CDR3 is TGTGCCAGCAGTTTATCTGGGGGGAACCGCGGGGAGACCCAGTACTTC.

In its sample, this clonotype was seen many times. DNA for the CDR3: TGTGCCAGCAGCCCACCGGGGGGGGTATACAATGAGCAGTTCTTC. As protein: CASSPPGGVYNEQFF. The chain combines TRBV5-6 with TRBJ2-1; TRBD2 aligns across 8 bases. CDR1 and CDR2 (germline): SGHDT, YYEEEE. The CDR3 is 15 amino acids. Trimming at V came to 4 bases and at J to 4 bases, leaving 7 bases not matched to a gene.

At least ten counts were recorded for this clonotype. V gene TRBV12-3 or TRBV12-4 combines with J gene TRBJ2-7; 9 nucleotides match TRBD1. With 1 base clipped from V and 9 bases from J, the junction kept 7 bases outside the gene matches. This CDR3 has 14 residues. CDR3 in DNA: TGTGCCAGCAGTTTAGTACAGGGGGCGTTCGGGCAGTACTTC. Encoded protein: CASSLVQGAFGQYF.

This clonotype was picked up many times. In nucleotides, the CDR3 is TGTGCCAGCAGCCCGCAAGGTCTTGGAACAGATACGCAGTATTTT. This translates into CASSPQGLGTDTQYF. The chain has TRBV12-3 or TRBV12-4 and TRBJ2-3, with D unclear. The CDR3 extends over 15 amino acids. Trimming took off 6 bases at V and 3 bases at J, with 16 bases between the two ends.

On this clonotype: A read error may produce the germline difference seen at one junction end. The V gene is TRBV4-3, the J gene TRBJ1-2; maybe TRBD1 (5 bases). The CDR3 has 16 amino acids. Per germline, CDR1 LGHNA and CDR2 YSLEER. CDR3 coding DNA: TGCGCCAGCAGCCAAGTTACGGGACGGGGGACGTATGGCTACATCTTC. Translation: CASSQVTGRGTYGYIF.

A note on this clonotype: The germline gene is not matched at one end of the junction; a read error may be the cause. This chain connects TRBV19 to TRBJ2-1; 9 positions agree with TRBD1. Germline-derived CDR1 and CDR2 are LNHDA and SQIVND (reference sequence). CDR3 length equals 14 residues. CDR3 protein: CASNGQGNYDEQFF. CDR3 bases: TGTGCCAGTAACGGACAGGGGAACTACGATGAGCAGTTCTTC.

The rearrangement uses TRBV5-1 and TRBJ2-5; 12 bases align to TRBD2. CDR1 and CDR2 from the germline V gene are SGHRS and YFSETQ. After removal of 4 bases from V and 7 bases from J, the junction contained 8 bases not matched to a gene. CDR3 length: 15 residues. The CDR3 DNA follows: TGCGCCAGCAGCCCGGATGGACTAGCGGGGACGACCCAGTACTTC. Translated, it gives CASSPDGLAGTTQYF.

This clonotype has a handful of counts. This chain connects TRBV2 to TRBJ1-2, with TRBD1 as a possible D gene (5 bases). Germline CDR1 is SNHLY and CDR2 is FYNNEI. There are 16 residues in the CDR3. V lost 3 bases to trimming and J lost 5 bases, with 19 bases between them. The CDR3 DNA follows: TGTGCCAGCAGTGATGGGGGTCCGATCGGGATATATGGCTACACCTTC. This sequence encodes CASSDGGPIGIYGYTF.

There are many counts of this clonotype. This chain uses TRBV7-8 with TRBJ2-5; D remains unclear. Germline V gene data show CDR1 as SGHVS and CDR2 as FQNEAQ. This CDR3 has 13 residues. V was cut by 6 bases and J by 0 bases, with 8 bases left in between. The CDR3 bases are TGTGCCAGCAGTCCACCGAACCAAGAGACCCAGTACTTC. This encodes CASSPPNQETQYF. The complete variable domain, with remaining parts taken from reference TRBV7-8 and TRBJ2-5, reads GAGVSQSPRYKVAKRGQDVALRCDPISGHVSLFWYQQALGQGPEFLTYFQNEAQLDKSGLPSDRFFAERPEGSVSTLKIQRTQQEDSAVYLCASSPPNQETQYFGPGTRLLVL.

This rearrangement joins TRBV6-1 to TRBJ2-4, with D tentatively TRBD1 (6 bases). Gene TRBJ2-5 matches the end of the DNA better, so the J call may be wrong. The CDR3 extends over 13 amino acids. In germline, CDR1 is MNHNS, CDR2 SASEGT. The CDR3 bases are TGTGCCAGCAGTGGGGGGCCGAAGGAGACCCAGTACTTC. It encodes CASSGGPKETQYF.

This clonotype has ten or more counts. The V call is TRBV5-1, the J call TRBJ1-4; tentative D call: TRBD1 (5 bases). Deletions cut 3 bases from V and 0 bases from J, with 21 bases between. The CDR3 covers 19 residues. Germline CDR1 and CDR2: SGHRS and YFSETQ. Here the CDR3 DNA reads TGCGCCAGCAGCTCGGGTTGGGGCACCTCGTCTGCAACTAATGAAAAACTGTTTTTT. Residues: CASSSGWGTSSATNEKLFF.